Presented here are 19 T cell receptor beta chains from one specimen sequenced in a study of blood T cell repertoires in COVID-19. This table comes from immunoSEQ multiplex PCR, and its TCRdb copy is limited to in-frame clones, with some not included. This repertoire shows approximately 450,000 clones, around 91% found once; its top ten account for 1.1%. Sequences were obtained from PBMCs or T cells enriched from blood (not recorded which). The receptors were sampled from a man aged 25-40 years who had recovered from COVID-19.

This clone was found once. The gene calls are TRBV28 and TRBJ1-2; D might be TRBD1 (5 bases). V was cut by 4 bases and J by 3 bases, with 9 bases left in between. Germline CDR1 and CDR2: MDHEN and SYDVKM. This CDR3 contains 13 residues. CDR3 region: CASSSTVDYGYTF. The CDR3 DNA follows: TGTGCCAGCAGTTCGACAGTCGACTATGGCTACACCTTC.

V usage is TRBV28 and J usage is TRBJ1-2, with 7 bases lining up with TRBD1. Looked up from germline, CDR1 is MDHEN and CDR2 is SYDVKM. The J segment lost 3 bases and the V segment lost 6 bases, leaving 13 bases of the junction unmatched. The CDR3 consists of 16 residues. The CDR3 here is CASSLNRQGGDYGYTF. CDR3 coding DNA: TGTGCCAGCAGCCTAAATAGACAGGGCGGAGACTATGGCTACACCTTC.

The chain recombines TRBV27 with TRBJ1-5; D perhaps matches TRBD1 (5 bases). Germline CDR1 MNHEY, CDR2 SMNVEV (reference sequence). There are 13 residues in the CDR3. Trimming removed 6 bases at V and 3 bases at J, with 9 bases between. The CDR3 sequence: CASRRQNNQPQHF. CDR3 in DNA: TGTGCCAGCAGAAGACAGAACAATCAGCCCCAGCATTTT.

CDR3 region: CAISPGLAGEGREQFF. The CDR3, as DNA: TGTGCCATCAGTCCGGGACTAGCGGGAGAAGGGCGTGAGCAGTTCTTC. The chain has TRBV10-3 and TRBJ2-1; 14 nucleotides line up with TRBD2. The CDR3 has 16 amino acids. V was pared by 5 bases and J by 9 bases, with 9 bases of the junction left unmatched. CDR1 is ENHRY and CDR2 is SYGVKD in the germline V gene.

The chain has TRBV10-3 and TRBJ2-7; D gene uncertain. Trimming left V 4 bases short and J 5 bases short, with 6 bases between. This CDR3 is 11 amino acids long. The germline V gene encodes CDR1 ENHRY and CDR2 SYGVKD. The CDR3 nucleotides are TGTGCCATCAGTGGAGGTGACGAGCAGTACTTC. Translating it yields CAISGGDEQYF.

This clone came up once. The V gene is TRBV5-1, the J gene TRBJ2-7; D not certain. Germline assignment: CDR1 SGHRS and CDR2 YFSETQ. The CDR3 covers 15 residues. Trimming cost V 0 bases and J 4 bases, with 14 bases left between them. In nucleotides, the CDR3 is TGCGCCAGCAGCTTGGCCTTTGACTTCCAGTACGAGCAGTACTTC. Its translation is CASSLAFDFQYEQYF.

This clone has ten or more counts. The chain recombines TRBV5-4 with TRBJ1-2, with TRBD1 as a possible D gene (5 bases). Germline V gene sequence: CDR1 SGHNT, CDR2 YYREEE (reference sequence). The V gene lost 2 bases and the J gene lost 0 bases, with 11 bases spanning the gap. The CDR3 loop spans 15 amino acids. The CDR3 loop is CASSLEQAANYGYTF. For the CDR3, the DNA is TGTGCCAGCAGCTTAGAACAGGCAGCTAACTATGGCTACACCTTC.

The chain combines TRBV12-3 or TRBV12-4 with TRBJ2-2; tentatively, D is TRBD2 (6 bases). V was clipped by 5 bases and J by 7 bases, with 11 bases between them. This CDR3 contains 13 residues. The CDR3 DNA reads as TGTGCCAGCAGTACCAGGGAGGTCGGGGAGCTGTTTTTT. It codes for CASSTREVGELFF.

With regard to this clone: This same CDR3 is encoded by further DNA sequences in the sample. The V call is TRBV2, the J call TRBJ1-5; 10 positions match TRBD1. Losses at the gene ends were 3 bases for V and 5 bases for J; bases not matched to a gene: 1. Germline-derived CDR1 and CDR2 are SNHLY and FYNNEI. The CDR3 sequence is 14 residues long. The CDR3 bases are TGTGCCAGCAGTGAGGGGACAGGGGATCAGCCCCAGCATTTT. Translation gives CASSEGTGDQPQHF.

The chain combines TRBV5-4 with TRBJ1-2, with TRBD1 identical over 11 bases. V shed 5 bases and J 6 bases; nucleotides not matched to a gene: 6. CDR1 and CDR2 from the germline V gene are SGHNT and YYREEE (reference sequence). The CDR3 runs 14 residues. CDR3 sequence: CASSYRDRGNGYTF. The CDR3 region has the DNA TGTGCCAGCAGTTACCGGGACAGGGGGAATGGCTACACCTTC. The full variable domain, rest sourced from reference TRBV5-4 and TRBJ1-2, is ETGVTQSPTHLIKTRGQQVTLRCSSQSGHNTVSWYQQALGQGPQFIFQYYREEENGRGNFPPRFSGLQFPNYSSELNVNALELDDSALYLCASSYRDRGNGYTFGSGTRLTVV.

The chain carries TRBV28 and TRBJ2-2; 9 positions match TRBD1. Germline V gene sequence: CDR1 MDHEN, CDR2 SYDVKM. CDR3 length equals 17 residues. V shed 6 bases and J 0 bases; nucleotides not matched to a gene: 8. This CDR3 is CASRGSGTGPNTGELFF. As DNA, the CDR3 is TGTGCCAGCAGAGGGTCCGGGACAGGGCCGAACACCGGGGAGCTGTTTTTT.

J is TRBJ1-4 and V is TRBV5-4; no clear D. Looked up from germline, CDR1 is SGHNT and CDR2 is YYREEE (reference sequence). CDR3 length: 13 residues. The V end lost 5 bases, the J end lost 7 bases, and 12 bases lay between the germline ends. The CDR3 nucleotides read TGTGCCAGCAGTCGGGGAGCGAGTGAAAAACTGTTTTTT. Translated, it gives CASSRGASEKLFF.

This rearrangement joins TRBV12-5 to TRBJ2-7; D is possibly TRBD2 (6 bases). CDR3 length: 14 amino acids. V was clipped by 3 bases and J by 7 bases, with 16 bases between them. Germline CDR1 and CDR2: LGHNT and FRNRAP. For the CDR3, the DNA is TGTGCTAGTGGTTTAAGACTCGGCGGAGGGGAGCAGTACTTC. This translates into CASGLRLGGGEQYF.

This clone was seen once. The identical CDR3 is also encoded by other nucleotide sequences in the sample. The rearrangement joins TRBV28 to TRBJ1-2, with TRBD1 identical over 7 bases. This CDR3 spans 13 amino acids. J lost 2 bases, V lost 6 bases, and 3 bases had no gene match. Germline lookup yields CDR1 MDHEN and CDR2 SYDVKM. CDR3 protein: CASSLGQNYGYTF. The CDR3 DNA reads as TGTGCCAGCAGCCTGGGACAGAACTATGGCTACACCTTC.

The chain carries TRBV2 and TRBJ2-1; 12 bases align to TRBD2. Germline V lookup: CDR1 SNHLY, CDR2 FYNNEI. The CDR3 contains 15 residues. The V and J ends lost 7 bases and 9 bases, in that order; junction bases with no gene match: 10. CDR3 region: CASKLTSGSFVEQFF. As DNA, the CDR3 is TGTGCCAGCAAACTGACTAGCGGGAGCTTTGTTGAGCAGTTCTTC.

The genes are TRBV29-1 and TRBJ2-7; a possible D gene is TRBD2 (5 bases). The length of the CDR3 is 12 residues. Germline CDR1 SQVTM, CDR2 ANQGSEA. Trimming removed 1 base at V and 3 bases at J, with 7 bases between. CDR3 nucleotides: TGCAGCGTTGAAGTTGAGGGCTACGAGCAGTACTTC. Translating it yields CSVEVEGYEQYF.

This sequence joins TRBV21-1 and TRBJ1-2. TRBV21-1 is shown as a pseudogene. CDR3 length equals 13 residues. The CDR3 loop is CASSKRGHYGYTF. The CDR3 nucleotides read TGTGCCAGCAGCAAGCGGGGACACTATGGCTACACCTTC.

The rearrangement uses TRBV21-1 and TRBJ2-7; TRBD1, the D gene given by the table, was not confirmed from the DNA. TRBV21-1 is an annotated pseudogene. CDR3 size: 14 residues. The CDR3 nucleotides read TGTGCCAGCAGCAAAAAACCAGGGTTCCACGAGCAGTACTTC. Its translation: CASSKKPGFHEQYF.

This clone was seen just once. The sample contains more than one DNA sequence encoding this CDR3. The chain joins TRBV6-5 to TRBJ1-2; no reliable D call. CDR1 MNHEY and CDR2 SVGAGI come from the germline V gene. Deletions cut 0 bases from V and 3 bases from J, with 8 bases between. The CDR3 loop spans 14 amino acids. CDR3 DNA: TGTGCCAGCAGTTACTCGAGTCGGGACTATGGCTACACCTTC. Translating it yields CASSYSSRDYGYTF.